A few counts support the clone carrying this T cell receptor beta chain. The antigen remains unidentified. This entry is derived from a study of identical twins. Study findings and constraints: Those out-of-frame alpha sequences shared by twins showed an excess of low generation probability. High-abundance cord blood beta clonotypes had fewer insertions; memory repertoires showed none. Analyses based on zero insertions could be partly confounded by invariant MAIT and iNKT cells.

TCRdb re-analysed the 5' RACE reads in MiXCR, keeping a single row per CDR3 protein. The table has 550,000 to 700,000 distinct CDR3 sequences, just under 10% seen once; the top ten hold roughly 3%. These records were also assigned to another study, of yellow fever vaccine responses in identical twins.

The sequenced material came from PBMCs. The TCR comes from a woman in her late teens or twenties in good health.

This CDR3 is CAMRPSGSVVNEQFF. The CDR3 DNA follows: TGTGCCATGAGACCTAGCGGGAGTGTGGTCAATGAGCAGTTCTTC. This chain uses TRBV10-3 with TRBJ2-1, with 10 bases fitting TRBD2. Germline assignment: CDR1 ENHRY and CDR2 SYGVKD. J lost 6 bases, V lost 9 bases, and 11 bases had no gene match. This CDR3 is 15 amino acids long.